This T cell receptor (beta chain) was documented in a study of blood T cell repertoires in COVID-19 (dated by TCRdb to the early 2020s). Broadly, across the study: Samples from collaborators originated in the United States, Italy and Spain and spanned both the acute and convalescent phases of COVID-19. The material from the prospective study consisted of cDNA or gDNA derived from T cells, B-cell-depleted T cells, or PBMCs. The dataset comprised deeply sampled blood TCRbeta repertoires from subjects exposed to, actively infected with, or recovered from COVID-19. The repertoires were released in a freely available public database intended as a resource for research on the immune response to SARS-CoV-2. Samples came from the ongoing ImmuneRACE study (first 160 participants) plus 1,254 subjects from 6 global collaborators. A de-identified subject ID, COVID-19 status, age in years and sex were almost always included in the sample metadata. Where available, HLA class I and class II types were obtained from metadata supplied by the sample provider rather than from assay-based typing. Study-wide findings and limitations: How much clinical and demographic metadata was included differed by source and by participant, and the metadata was provided uncurated.

V and J are truncated by 1 base and 1 base respectively, leaving an intervening sequence of 10 bases. The CDR3 contains 15 residues, cysteine and phenylalanine counted. The kept DNA is CDR3 alone, 45 bases in frame from the first base. Via the germline V gene, CDR1 is LGHNA and CDR2 YNFKEQ. Enrolling through a virtual design, the prospective study's participants ranged in age from about 18 to 89 years and lived across about two dozen United States geographic areas. In the prospective study, cohorts were assigned on the basis of participant-reported clinical history obtained from a screening survey and a study questionnaire. ImmuneRACE Cohort 3 recovered participants were defined by two consecutive negative NP/OP PCR tests, healthcare professional clearance, or symptom resolution. In the prospective study, whole blood, serum and a nasopharyngeal or oropharyngeal swab were collected from each participant by mobile phlebotomists. Prospective study participants could optionally give additional blood draws and questionnaires over an approximately two-month period. Before DNA extraction, prospective study blood samples were shipped either frozen or at room temperature.

This clone was detected a few times. Its binding antigen is unknown. No base quality values were provided; no much bigger clone lies one nucleotide off. TCRbeta CDR3 regions were amplified from genomic DNA by means of the immunoSEQ Assay, a bias-controlled multiplex PCR. Processing in the source paper ran as follows. The number of nucleated cells in each sample was estimated by amplification of reference gene primers within the assay. To quantify the absolute abundance of each unique TCRbeta CDR3 rearrangement, sequence reads were collapsed and filtered. Productive Simpson clonality was computed per sample as the square root of Simpson's diversity index over productive rearrangements. TCRdb obtained this table from immuneACCESS and retained in-frame rearrangements with V and J assigned. These tables miss some clones; where compared with another copy, unresolved V genes account for less than half of the shortfall, and the remainder is unexplained. V and J calls and clone size follow that table, whereas D and trimming were derived from the DNA. For this sample the table gives 140,000 or so clones, of which around 83% were detected only once. The top ten clones comprise over 9% of the sample.

Sequencing was performed on PBMCs or T cells enriched from blood (not recorded which). The sequence links TRBV4-2 to TRBJ1-1; TRBD1 could be the D gene, as 5 bases match. This clonotype was obtained from a man aged 50-60 years who had recovered from COVID-19. The CDR3 has the sequence CASSQVSGGNTEAFF. The bases are TGTGCCAGCAGCCAAGTTTCCGGGGGGAACACTGAAGCTTTCTTT.